This record looks at one T cell receptor (beta chain) sequence and its context. CDR3 length: 16 amino acids. Germline V gives CDR1 SGHVS, CDR2 FQNEAQ. The data were taken from a study of monozygotic twins with inflammatory bowel disease. TCRdb reprocessed the 5' RACE reads, with one entry per CDR3 protein and no DNA. The table lists roughly 170,000 distinct CDR3 sequences. The sequenced material came from blood. This TCR was recovered from a human donor with ulcerative colitis or Crohn's disease, or a healthy co-twin of an affected twin (not recorded which). The V call is TRBV7-8, the J call TRBJ2-2; the D call from TCRdb, TRBD1, cannot be confirmed without DNA. CDR3 residues: CASSSQGAGGTGELFF. Full variable domain (outside the CDR3, taken from reference TRBV7-8 and TRBJ2-2): GAGVSQSPRYKVAKRGQDVALRCDPISGHVSLFWYQQALGQGPEFLTYFQNEAQLDKSGLPSDRFFAERPEGSVSTLKIQRTQQEDSAVYLCASSSQGAGGTGELFFGEGSRLTVL.